This entry lists 32 T cell receptor beta chains sequenced from one sample in a study of cytomegalovirus exposure and HLA in healthy donors. In the PCR, 60 Vbeta and 13 Jbeta primers were used. TCRdb's table, derived via immunoSEQ multiplex PCR, lists solely in-frame clones and lacks some. The table lists roughly 140,000 clones, about 75% of them singletons. Input material: PBMCs. The receptors stem from a man aged 60 to 75 in good health and CMV-seronegative.

This clone was detected only a few times. The chain is built from TRBV28 and TRBJ1-1; D is unclear. The V end lost 4 bases, the J end lost 7 bases, and 19 bases lay between the germline ends. This CDR3 comprises 15 residues. Germline-derived CDR1 and CDR2 are MDHEN and SYDVKM. The CDR3 spells CASSSPPPGRGEAFF. The CDR3, as DNA: TGTGCCAGCAGTTCCCCTCCCCCAGGACGGGGTGAAGCTTTCTTT.

This clone was picked up a small number of times. The J gene is TRBJ1-1, the V gene TRBV19; TRBD1 aligns across 7 bases. CDR1 is LNHDA, CDR2 SQIVND, per germline (reference sequence). There are 15 residues in the CDR3. The ends lost 6 bases at V and 3 bases at J; junction bases unmatched: 10. CDR3 amino acids: CASRAGTVPHTEAFF. The DNA for the CDR3 is TGTGCCAGTAGGGCCGGGACAGTACCCCACACTGAAGCTTTCTTT.

The chain joins TRBV5-1 to TRBJ2-7, with 10 bases aligning to TRBD2. The CDR3 has 17 residues. Germline CDR1 is SGHRS and CDR2 is YFSETQ. Trimming took 0 bases from V and 0 from J; bases not matched to a gene: 6. The chain's CDR3 is CASSLESSSGSSYEQYF. In nucleotides, the CDR3 is TGCGCCAGCAGCTTGGAATCGTCTAGCGGGAGCTCCTACGAGCAGTACTTC. Full variable domain (remainder filled in from reference TRBV5-1 and TRBJ2-7): KAGVTQTPRYLIKTRGQQVTLSCSPISGHRSVSWYQQTPGQGLQFLFEYFSETQRNKGNFPGRFSGRQFSNSRSEMNVSTLELGDSALYLCASSLESSSGSSYEQYFGPGTRLTVT.

V gene TRBV4-2 combines with J gene TRBJ1-5; tentative D call: TRBD1 (5 bases). The CDR3 extends over 14 amino acids. Germline CDR1 is LGHNA and CDR2 is YNFKEQ. Trimming removed 6 bases at V and 2 bases at J, with 11 bases between. CDR3 in DNA: TGTGCCAGCAGTCAAAGCAGGGGCAATCAGCCCCAGCATTTT. It translates to CASSQSRGNQPQHF.

This clone appeared once. The chain joins TRBV6-5 to TRBJ2-3; 7 nucleotides line up with TRBD2. This CDR3 is 15 amino acids long. Germline V lookup: CDR1 MNHEY, CDR2 SVGAGI. V gave up 5 bases and J gave up 1 base; unmatched junction bases: 6. The chain's CDR3 is CASSPTSYGTDTQYF. DNA for the CDR3: TGTGCCAGCAGTCCGACTAGCTATGGCACAGATACGCAGTATTTT.

The chain carries TRBV6-1 and TRBJ1-2; 9 nucleotides match TRBD1. V was pared by 3 bases and J by 0 bases, with 5 bases of the junction left unmatched. Germline V CDR1 and CDR2: MNHNS, SASEGT. This CDR3 region has 16 residues. The CDR3 nucleotides read TGTGCCAGCAGTGAGAGGACAGGGGCTGCTAACTATGGCTACACCTTC. Amino acid sequence: CASSERTGAANYGYTF.

This clone was detected only a few times. V is TRBV21-1 and J is TRBJ1-2; TRBD1, the table's D call, lacks a check against the DNA. TRBV21-1 has pseudogene status. The CDR3 runs 14 residues. The CDR3: CASTTSDSRYGYTF. The CDR3 DNA sequence: TGTGCCAGCACCACCTCCGACAGTCGCTATGGCTACACCTTC.

The chain carries TRBV11-2 and TRBJ1-1, with TRBD1 as a possible D gene (6 bases). Per the germline V gene, CDR1 is SGHAT and CDR2 is FQNNGV. This CDR3 region has 13 residues. V was shortened by 0 bases and J by 9 bases, with 11 bases between the two germline ends. This CDR3 is CASSLDPGDQAFF. CDR3 nucleotide sequence: TGTGCCAGCAGCTTAGACCCAGGGGACCAAGCTTTCTTT.

This clone was seen once. The CDR3 sequence: CASSLSGGDRSGNTIYF. The CDR3 nucleotides are TGCGCCAGCAGCTTGTCAGGCGGGGACAGGTCAGGAAACACCATATATTTT. V is TRBV5-1 and J is TRBJ1-3; 8 nucleotides align to TRBD1. The ends lost 1 base at V and 4 bases at J; junction bases unmatched: 10. CDR3 length: 17 residues. Looked up from germline, CDR1 is SGHRS and CDR2 is YFSETQ.

This clone came up once. The limits of the CDR3 on the DNA are not certain, so only TCRdb's listed CDR3 is given. This chain connects TRBV5-4 to TRBJ2-7; the table's D call, TRBD2, has no DNA check behind it. Germline V lookup: CDR1 SGHNT, CDR2 YYREEE (reference sequence). The CDR3 is made up of 12 amino acids, end residues included. CDR3 protein: CASSTSGYEQYF.

The CDR3 is CASSPGVAGGSYNEQFF. The CDR3 nucleotides are TGTGCCAGCAGTCCTGGGGTAGCGGGAGGATCCTACAATGAGCAGTTCTTC. The rearrangement links TRBV28 to TRBJ2-1; TRBD2 matches at 10 bases. Germline CDR1 MDHEN, CDR2 SYDVKM. This CDR3 has 17 amino acids. The ends lost 5 bases at V and 1 base at J; junction bases unmatched: 8.

The rearrangement joins TRBV27 to TRBJ2-1; maybe TRBD2 (5 bases). Trimming cost V 0 bases and J 15 bases, with 18 bases left between them. The germline gives CDR1 MNHEY, CDR2 SMNVEV (reference sequence). The CDR3 consists of 14 residues. This CDR3 reads CASSLSLARVVTFF. The CDR3 bases are TGTGCCAGCAGTTTATCACTGGCGAGGGTCGTGACGTTCTTC.

This chain joins TRBV10-2 and TRBJ2-6; 7 bases line up with TRBD2. Losses at the gene ends were 7 bases for V and 0 bases for J; bases not matched to a gene: 15. Germline CDR1 and CDR2: WSHSY and SAAADI. This CDR3 contains 19 residues. The CDR3 region has the DNA TGCGCCAGCACGGGGGGTCGGGCAGGAGTCACCTCTGGGGCCAACGTCCTGACTTTC. This encodes CASTGGRAGVTSGANVLTF.

The chain couples TRBV4-3 to TRBJ2-3, with a weak D call TRBD1 (6 bases). CDR3 length: 17 residues. The germline V gene encodes CDR1 LGHNA and CDR2 YSLEER. Trimming removed 0 bases from V and 2 bases from J, with 15 bases in between. The CDR3 here is CASSQDTGQANTDTQYF. DNA of the CDR3: TGCGCCAGCAGCCAAGATACAGGGCAGGCAAACACAGATACGCAGTATTTT.

CDR3 region: CASSSQGLRANTEAFF. In DNA form, the CDR3 reads TGCGCCAGCAGCTCACAGGGCCTCCGGGCAAACACTGAAGCTTTCTTT. J is TRBJ1-1 and V is TRBV5-1; weak D call: TRBD1 (6 bases). This CDR3 contains 16 residues. Trimming took 3 bases from V and 2 from J, leaving 17 bases between them. The V gene's germline CDR1 is SGHRS and CDR2 YFSETQ. Together with reference TRBV5-1 and TRBJ1-1, the CDR3 gives the full variable domain: KAGVTQTPRYLIKTRGQQVTLSCSPISGHRSVSWYQQTPGQGLQFLFEYFSETQRNKGNFPGRFSGRQFSNSRSEMNVSTLELGDSALYLCASSSQGLRANTEAFFGQGTRLTVV.

The J gene is TRBJ2-5, the V gene TRBV7-2; D might be TRBD1 (6 bases). The DNA end is a closer match to TRBJ2-7, so the J assignment may be wrong. The CDR3 spans 13 residues. Germline CDR1 is SGHTA and CDR2 is FQGNSA. The chain's CDR3 is CASSSFQGYEQYF. In DNA form, the CDR3 reads TGTGCCAGCAGCTCCTTCCAGGGGTACGAGCAGTACTTC.

The rearrangement joins TRBV7-2 to TRBJ2-5; TRBD2 might be the D (6 bases). The germline V gene has CDR1 SGHTA and CDR2 FQGNSA. The CDR3 totals 13 residues. The V end lost 3 bases, the J end lost 1 base, and 6 bases lay between the germline ends. CDR3 DNA sequence: TGTGCCAGCAGCTTCGGGGGCCAAGAGACCCAGTACTTC. Its translation: CASSFGGQETQYF.

V is TRBV5-1 and J is TRBJ1-2; 8 bases agree with TRBD1. Germline lookup yields CDR1 SGHRS and CDR2 YFSETQ. Losses at the gene ends were 5 bases for V and 5 bases for J; bases not matched to a gene: 8. The CDR3 is 14 amino acids. The CDR3 DNA follows: TGCGCCAGCAGTCTTTCAGGGGGCCAATATGGCTACACCTTC. This gives the protein CASSLSGGQYGYTF.

The chain recombines TRBV28 with TRBJ1-1, with TRBD1 as a possible D gene (5 bases). Trimming removed 6 bases at V and 6 bases at J, with 17 bases between. This CDR3 has 14 residues. Per germline, CDR1 MDHEN and CDR2 SYDVKM. CDR3 DNA: TGTGCCAGCAGCCCTCCCCCGGGGGGAGCTGAAGCTTTCTTT. This codes for CASSPPPGGAEAFF.

The chain employs TRBV30 and TRBJ1-1, with D perhaps matching TRBD1 (5 bases). The CDR3 runs 13 residues. The germline V gene has CDR1 GTSNPN and CDR2 SVGIG (reference sequence). V was clipped by 4 bases and J by 2 bases, with 11 bases between them. The CDR3 DNA sequence: TGTGCCTGGATTAGTAGGGGAAACACTGAAGCTTTCTTT. Its translation is CAWISRGNTEAFF.

This chain links TRBV27 with TRBJ2-1; unclear D gene. CDR1 is MNHEY, CDR2 SMNVEV, per germline (reference sequence). V was clipped by 5 bases and J by 4 bases, with 3 bases between them. The CDR3 sequence is 11 residues long. The chain's CDR3 is CASSLYNEQFF. DNA of the CDR3: TGTGCCAGCAGTCTTTACAATGAGCAGTTCTTC.

The chain links TRBV27 to TRBJ1-6; the match to TRBD1 covers 9 bases. With 4 bases clipped from V and 9 bases from J, the junction kept 7 bases outside the gene matches. Germline CDR1 MNHEY, CDR2 SMNVEV (reference sequence). This CDR3 comprises 15 residues. CDR3 residues: CASSYWDREGSPLHF. The CDR3 bases are TGTGCCAGCAGTTATTGGGACAGGGAGGGTTCACCCCTCCACTTT.

The chain employs TRBV7-3 and TRBJ1-1; possible D gene TRBD1, 5 bases. Per the germline V gene, CDR1 is SGHTA and CDR2 is FQGTGA. This CDR3 region has 13 residues. V shed 2 bases and J shed 1 base, with 5 bases lying between them. This CDR3 is CASSLGANTEAFF. In DNA, the CDR3 is TGTGCCAGCAGCTTAGGGGCGAACACTGAAGCTTTCTTT. Together with reference TRBV7-3 and TRBJ1-1, the CDR3 gives the full variable domain: GAGVSQTPSNKVTEKGKYVELRCDPISGHTALYWYRQSLGQGPEFLIYFQGTGAADDSGLPNDRFFAVRPEGSVSTLKIQRTERGDSAVYLCASSLGANTEAFFGQGTRLTVV.

The V gene is TRBV9, the J gene TRBJ1-5; 9 bases map to TRBD1. This CDR3 contains 17 residues. Unmatched junction bases numbered 11, after V lost 2 bases and J lost 5 bases. In germline, CDR1 is SGDLS, CDR2 YYNGEE. The CDR3: CASSVGTGHSSDQPQHF. The CDR3 coding sequence is TGTGCCAGCAGCGTCGGGACAGGGCATTCCTCGGATCAGCCCCAGCATTTT. Supplemented by reference TRBV9 and TRBJ1-5, the full variable domain reads DSGVTQTPKHLITATGQRVTLRCSPRSGDLSVYWYQQSLDQGLQFLIQYYNGEERAKGNILERFSAQQFPDLHSELNLSSLELGDSALYFCASSVGTGHSSDQPQHFGDGTRLSIL.

On this clone: This sample also contains other DNA sequences that code for the same CDR3. The chain recombines TRBV7-2 with TRBJ2-5; D not certain. The CDR3 has 13 residues. Germline CDR1 SGHTA, CDR2 FQGNSA. Between the trimmed V and J ends, which lost 2 bases and 2 bases, there was a span of 6 bases. The CDR3 loop is CASSLSRQETQYF. For the CDR3, the DNA is TGTGCCAGCAGCTTAAGTAGACAAGAGACCCAGTACTTC.

The V and J genes are TRBV5-8 and TRBJ2-1; the match to TRBD1 covers 7 bases. The length of the CDR3 is 15 residues. Germline trimming cut 5 bases from V and 6 bases from J; bases unmatched to any gene: 11. Germline V gene lookup returns CDR1 SGHTS and CDR2 YDEGEE. The DNA of the CDR3 is TGTGCCAGCAGTAGGGACAGTGAGGGTTTCAATGAGCAGTTCTTC. As protein: CASSRDSEGFNEQFF.

The gene calls are TRBV27 and TRBJ2-7; 10 nucleotides match TRBD1. This CDR3 has 15 amino acids. V shed 5 bases and J 2 bases; nucleotides not matched to a gene: 6. Germline CDR1 MNHEY, CDR2 SMNVEV (reference sequence). The CDR3 DNA reads as TGTGCCAGCAGTCCTCGACAGGGGGCAACCTACGAGCAGTACTTC. This gives the protein CASSPRQGATYEQYF.

The rearrangement links TRBV15 to TRBJ2-2, with D tentatively TRBD2 (7 bases). The germline V and J ends were trimmed by 6 bases and 5 bases, with 16 bases remaining between them. Per the germline V gene, CDR1 is LNHNV and CDR2 is YYDKDF (reference sequence). The CDR3 runs 15 residues. The CDR3 DNA sequence: TGTGCCACCAGTGAGGGGGGGCTCGTGACCGGGGAGCTGTTTTTT. Residues: CATSEGGLVTGELFF.

In DNA form, the CDR3 reads TGTGCCAGCAGCTTGCCGGCAGGGCGGGGTGAGCAGTTCTTC. Its translation is CASSLPAGRGEQFF. The V call is TRBV5-4, the J call TRBJ2-1, with D perhaps TRBD2 (6 bases). V was shortened by 1 base and J by 9 bases, with 14 bases between the two germline ends. Germline lookup yields CDR1 SGHNT and CDR2 YYREEE (reference sequence). The CDR3 runs 14 residues.

The chain uses TRBV30 and TRBJ2-1; D is ambiguous. The CDR3 runs to 13 residues. Germline V CDR1 and CDR2: GTSNPN, SVGIG (reference sequence). V was trimmed by 3 bases and J by 7 bases, leaving 13 bases between them. CDR3 sequence: CAWRGFRGNEQFF. Here the CDR3 DNA reads TGTGCCTGGAGAGGTTTCCGCGGAAATGAGCAGTTCTTC.

V usage is TRBV6-1 and J usage is TRBJ1-6; TRBD1 aligns across 10 bases. The CDR3 covers 14 residues. Looked up from germline, CDR1 is MNHNS and CDR2 is SASEGT. J lost 7 bases, V lost 6 bases, and 3 bases had no gene match. The chain's CDR3 is CASSMDRGNSPLHF. The DNA for the CDR3 is TGTGCCAGCAGCATGGACAGGGGGAATTCACCCCTCCACTTT.

This sequence joins TRBV6-1 and TRBJ1-5, with TRBD1 matching 8 bases. Trimming removed 4 bases from V and 0 bases from J; junction bases left unmatched: 11. The germline CDR1 and CDR2 sequences are MNHNS and SASEGT. The CDR3 has 18 residues. CDR3 loop: CASSVGGQAVYSNQPQHF. The CDR3 DNA follows: TGTGCCAGCAGTGTGGGGGGACAGGCCGTGTATAGCAATCAGCCCCAGCATTTT.